This TCR beta chain came from a study of shared clonotypes between healthy human individuals. Study information: A donor's plate count was three for CD4 naive and three for CD4 memory; CD8 naive had two and CD8 memory one.

About this clone itself: Its antigen is not identified.

Broader study findings: Non-shared clonotypes were found to have lower generation probabilities than the clonotypes that were shared by all four of the sorted-subset donors. Though the depth was large, rarefaction showed that sorted-subset sequencing was incomplete. Only blood was sampled; tissue repertoires likely differ.

Assay: immunoSEQ multiplex PCR; the TCRdb copy retains only in-frame clones and omits some. Here the sample spans approximately 2,300,000 clones, 85% to 95% being singletons. The sequence was collected from a man between 18 and 35 years old in good health. Some clones in this sample may be carry-over from other donors' samples. Sequenced sample: naive CD4+ T cells from PBMCs. Subset in this sample: CD45RA+ positively selected.

The CDR3 spells CASSEASSTDTQYF. The CDR3 DNA follows: TGTGCCAGCAGTGAGGCTAGCAGCACAGATACGCAGTATTTT. The rearrangement joins TRBV2 to TRBJ2-3, with D tentatively TRBD2 (5 bases). Germline loops: CDR1 SNHLY, CDR2 FYNNEI. Trimming took off 3 bases at V and 0 bases at J, with 7 bases between the two ends. The CDR3 has 14 amino acids. The full variable domain, completed using reference TRBV2 and TRBJ2-3, is EPEVTQTPSHQVTQMGQEVILRCVPISNHLYFYWYRQILGQKVEFLVSFYNNEISEKSEIFDDQFSVERPDGSNFTLKIRSTKLEDSAMYFCASSEASSTDTQYFGPGTRLTVL.